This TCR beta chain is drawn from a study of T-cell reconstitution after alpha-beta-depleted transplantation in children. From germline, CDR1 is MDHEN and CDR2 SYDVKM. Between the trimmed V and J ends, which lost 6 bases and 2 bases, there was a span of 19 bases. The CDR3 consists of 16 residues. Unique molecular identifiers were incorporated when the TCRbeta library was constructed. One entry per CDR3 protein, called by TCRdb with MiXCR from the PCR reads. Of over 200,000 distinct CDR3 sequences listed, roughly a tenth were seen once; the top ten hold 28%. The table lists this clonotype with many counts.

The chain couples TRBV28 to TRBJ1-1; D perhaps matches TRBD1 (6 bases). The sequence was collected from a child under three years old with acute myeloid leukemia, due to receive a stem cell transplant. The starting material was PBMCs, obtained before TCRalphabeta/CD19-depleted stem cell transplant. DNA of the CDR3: TGTGCCAGCAGCACTTGGGGCGGGGGGCTTAACACTGAAGCTTTCTTT. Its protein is CASSTWGGGLNTEAFF.